The rows below give T cell receptor beta chains drawn from one sample of a study of OX40 agonist ivuxolimab in advanced cancers. Assay: immunoSEQ multiplex PCR; the TCRdb copy retains only in-frame clones and omits some. Of 80,000 to 95,000 clones listed, roughly 90% are singletons. Sequenced material: CD4+ or CD8+ T cells sorted from blood, taken in a trial of the OX40 agonist ivuxolimab. All receptors derive from an adult with an advanced solid tumor such as melanoma, head and neck, liver or kidney cancer. The CDR3 runs from the conserved cysteine through the conserved F or W. A D gene is named only where the DNA matches it firmly. The listing skips clone size in some rows; elsewhere it reads once, few, many or a size class.

D	size	V	J	DNA	CDR3
.	.	TRBV7-3	TRBJ2-2	TGTGCCAGCAGCTTGGGCGGGGCCCCTAACACCGGGGAGCTGTTTTTT	CASSLGGAPNTGELFF
TRBD2	.	TRBV14	TRBJ2-6	TGTGCCAGCAGCCAAGCGACTAGCGGGGTCGTCTCTGGGGCCAACGTCCTGACTTTC	CASSQATSGVVSGANVLTF
TRBD2	.	TRBV7-2	TRBJ2-5	TGTGCCAGCAGCTTAGCTATGACTAGCGGACAAGAGACCCAGTACTTC	CASSLAMTSGQETQYF
TRBD1	.	TRBV6-1	TRBJ2-7	TGTGCCAGCGACAGGGCCCGCTTCTACGAGCAGTACTTC	CASDRARFYEQYF
.	.	TRBV30	TRBJ2-7	TGTGCCTGGATGGGGACGGGGCCATCCTACGAGCAGTACTTC	CAWMGTGPSYEQYF
.	.	TRBV29-1	TRBJ2-1	TGCAGCGTTGACAGGGATTTGAGTGAGCAGTTCTTC	CSVDRDLSEQFF
.	.	TRBV19	TRBJ2-2	TGTGCCAGTAGTTTCTGGGGAAGGTTGACCGGGGAGCTGTTTTTT	CASSFWGRLTGELFF
.	.	TRBV27	TRBJ1-2	TGTGCCAGCAGTTTAACGGGGCTCAACTATGGCTACACCTTC	CASSLTGLNYGYTF
.	.	TRBV5-1	TRBJ1-6	TGCGCCAGCAGCGCCTCTGAGGGGGTTCATTCACCCCTCCACTTT	CASSASEGVHSPLHF
TRBD2	.	TRBV9	TRBJ2-5	TGTGCCAGCAGCGTAGGCCTAGCGGGGGCCTCCCCCGAGACCCAGTACTTC	CASSVGLAGASPETQYF
.	.	TRBV30	TRBJ1-5	TGTGCCTGGAGTGTACAGAACAGCAATCAGCCCCAGCATTTT	CAWSVQNSNQPQHF
.	.	TRBV2	TRBJ1-1	TGTGCCAGCCGAGAATCGGAGGTCTCCGAAGCTTTCTTT	CASRESEVSEAFF
.	.	TRBV29-1	TRBJ2-1	TGCAGCGTTGACTCCAGCTCCTACAATGAGCAGTTCTTC	CSVDSSSYNEQFF
.	.	TRBV10-3	TRBJ2-3	TGTGCCATCAGTGAGTCCTTATATACGCAGTATTTT	CAISESLYTQYF
TRBD2	few	TRBV4-1	TRBJ2-7	TGCGCCAGCAGCCAAGCTCTAGCGGGGTACGAGCAGTACTTC	CASSQALAGYEQYF
TRBD1	.	TRBV27	TRBJ2-7	TGTGCCAGCAGTTCGAACAGGGGGGAGCTTACCTACGAGCAGTACTTC	CASSSNRGELTYEQYF
.	.	TRBV27	TRBJ2-5	TGTGCCAGCAGTTTATCCCGACAGAGTCAAGAGACCCAGTACTTC	CASSLSRQSQETQYF
.	.	TRBV18	TRBJ1-1	TGTGCCAGCTCACCTCCCAGCCCGAACACTGAAGCTTTCTTT	CASSPPSPNTEAFF
.	.	TRBV19	TRBJ1-4	TGTGCCAGTAGCTGGACAGTTTTTGATGAAAAACTGTTTTTT	CASSWTVFDEKLFF
.	.	TRBV18	TRBJ2-6	TGTGCCAGCTCGTTAGAGGGGGCTGGGGCCAACGTCCTGACTTTC	CASSLEGAGANVLTF
TRBD2	.	TRBV10-3	TRBJ2-1	TGTGCCATCGGGGCCGGGACTAGCGGGACCAATGAGCAGTTCTTC	CAIGAGTSGTNEQFF
TRBD1	.	TRBV5-1	TRBJ1-2	TGCGCCAGCAGCTTGGGGACAGGGGGCTTTTATGGCTACACCTTC	CASSLGTGGFYGYTF
.	.	TRBV19	TRBJ1-5	TGTGCCAGTAGTCCGACTAGGGGGCCCCAGCATTTT	CASSPTRGPQHF
.	.	TRBV6-5	TRBJ1-6	TGTGCCAGCAGGACTGGGGGGCGAGGTTCACCCCTCCACTTT	CASRTGGRGSPLHF
.	.	TRBV10-1	TRBJ2-6	TGCGCCAGCAGACCCTCGGGGGCCAACGTCCTGACTTTC	CASRPSGANVLTF
TRBD2	few	TRBV30	TRBJ2-3	TGTGCCTGGGGACTAGCGGGGGGGACAGATACGCAGTATTTT	CAWGLAGGTDTQYF
TRBD1	.	TRBV5-1	TRBJ2-4	TGCGCCAGCAGCGCCGGGACAGGGGGAAACATTCAGTACTTC	CASSAGTGGNIQYF
TRBD1	.	TRBV5-4	TRBJ1-5	TGTGCCAGCAGCCGGGACAGGGGTGGGCAGCCCCAGCATTTT	CASSRDRGGQPQHF
TRBD1	.	TRBV27	TRBJ2-7	TGTGCCAGCAGTCCCTTAGGACAGGGATTGTACGAGCAGTACTTC	CASSPLGQGLYEQYF
TRBD2	.	TRBV6-5	TRBJ2-7	TGTGCCAGCAGGGAGAGCGGGAGCCCCTACGAGCAGTACTTC	CASRESGSPYEQYF
.	.	TRBV28	TRBJ2-1	TGTGCCAGCCAAAAAAACTTAGACGGGGTTTGGAATGAGCAGTTCTTC	CASQKNLDGVWNEQFF
.	once	TRBV5-4	TRBJ1-4	TGTGCCAGCAGCTTCGCCAGGGGAAGTAATGAAAAACTGTTTTTT	CASSFARGSNEKLFF
.	.	TRBV2	TRBJ2-3	TGTGCCAGCAGGACCGATTCCTTGGATACGCAGTATTTT	CASRTDSLDTQYF
TRBD1	.	TRBV5-1	TRBJ1-5	TGCGCCAGCAAGGGACAGGGAGAAAATCAGCCCCAGCATTTT	CASKGQGENQPQHF
.	.	TRBV5-1	TRBJ2-5	TGCGCCAGCAGCAATGGGGGACAAAAAGAGACCCAGTACTTC	CASSNGGQKETQYF
.	.	TRBV7-2	TRBJ1-6	TGTGCCAGCAGCTCAATTACCTTCAATTCACCCCTCCACTTT	CASSSITFNSPLHF
TRBD2	.	TRBV10-3	TRBJ2-1	TGTGCCATCAGTGGAGATAGCGGGAGGAACAATGAGCAGTTCTTC	CAISGDSGRNNEQFF
TRBD2	.	TRBV27	TRBJ2-3	TGTGCCAGCAGTTTATCGAGCCTAGCGGTGTTCACAGATACGCAGTATTTT	CASSLSSLAVFTDTQYF
.	.	TRBV10-3	TRBJ2-1	TGTGCCATCAGTATTGCGGGAAAAGACTACAATGAGCAGTTCTTC	CAISIAGKDYNEQFF
.	.	TRBV5-1	TRBJ1-4	TGCGCCAGCAGCTTGGATCTTAATGAAAAACTGTTTTTT	CASSLDLNEKLFF
TRBD1	.	TRBV7-2	TRBJ2-7	TGTGCCAGCAGCTTTCGACAGGGGCTGACCGAGCAGTACTTC	CASSFRQGLTEQYF
.	.	TRBV7-8	TRBJ1-2	TGTGCCAGCAGGCGAGACAGTAACTATGGCTACACCTTC	CASRRDSNYGYTF
.	once	TRBV18	TRBJ2-3	TGTGCCAGCTCACCACCGGGCAGGTCGACAGATACGCAGTATTTT	CASSPPGRSTDTQYF
TRBD2	.	TRBV10-2	TRBJ2-3	TGCGCCAGCACCGGGGCTAGCGGGAGCCCAGATACGCAGTATTTT	CASTGASGSPDTQYF
TRBD1	once	TRBV5-1	TRBJ2-3	TGCGCCAGCAGCCAGGGGACAGTCACAGATACGCAGTATTTT	CASSQGTVTDTQYF